Shown below are 2 T cell receptor beta chains from a single sample sequenced in a study of blood T cells in healthy people across ages. It was with a sample-barcoded 5' primer and a J-beta primer mix that a second PCR of roughly 7 to 12 cycles was run. TCRdb ran MiXCR on the 5' RACE reads and lists one entry per CDR3 protein. The sample lists more than 800,000 distinct CDR3 sequences; more than 25% were seen once. Sample: blood. Receptors were obtained from an elderly woman in good health.

On this clonotype itself: This may come from a read error, since a much larger clone is one base off. Lacking the conserved final phenylalanine or tryptophan, this CDR3 likely reflects a read error. The chain joins TRBV20-1 to TRBJ1-2; D is uncertain. CDR3 size: 15 residues. With 1 base removed from V and 3 bases from J, the gap between germline ends came to 15 bases. The germline gives CDR1 DFQATT, CDR2 SNEGSKA (reference sequence). The CDR3 region has the DNA TGCAGTGCTAGAGTCCCCGGGAGGAAAGACTATGGCTACACCGTC. It codes for CSARVPGRKDYGYTV.

At least ten counts were recorded for this clonotype. This chain connects TRBV20-1 to TRBJ2-5; tentatively, D is TRBD1 (6 bases). The CDR3 contains 13 residues. Per germline, CDR1 DFQATT and CDR2 SNEGSKA (reference sequence). The V and J ends lost 3 bases and 2 bases respectively, with 10 bases between them. CDR3 in amino acids: CSARDSIQETQYF. The CDR3 DNA is TGCAGTGCTAGGGACAGTATTCAAGAGACCCAGTACTTC.